The clone carrying this T cell receptor beta chain was picked up a small number of times. The record originates from a study of blood T cells in healthy people across ages. Next came a second PCR, run for about 7 to 12 cycles, which used a sample-barcoded 5' primer along with a J-beta primer mix. TCRdb passed the 5' RACE reads through MiXCR, listing each CDR3 protein once. In the table there are roughly 680,000 distinct CDR3 sequences, around 21% of which are singletons. The germline CDR1 and CDR2 sequences are SGHTA and FQGNSA. CDR3 length equals 15 residues. The V end was cut by 1 base, the J end by 1 base, with 10 bases between.

Sequencing input: blood. The clonotype comes from a man between 65 and 80 years old in good health. The V and J genes are TRBV7-2 and TRBJ2-5; no clear D gene. The CDR3 DNA follows: TGTGCCAGCAGCTTAGACGGAACGATCCAAGAGACCCAGTACTTC. This translates into CASSLDGTIQETQYF.